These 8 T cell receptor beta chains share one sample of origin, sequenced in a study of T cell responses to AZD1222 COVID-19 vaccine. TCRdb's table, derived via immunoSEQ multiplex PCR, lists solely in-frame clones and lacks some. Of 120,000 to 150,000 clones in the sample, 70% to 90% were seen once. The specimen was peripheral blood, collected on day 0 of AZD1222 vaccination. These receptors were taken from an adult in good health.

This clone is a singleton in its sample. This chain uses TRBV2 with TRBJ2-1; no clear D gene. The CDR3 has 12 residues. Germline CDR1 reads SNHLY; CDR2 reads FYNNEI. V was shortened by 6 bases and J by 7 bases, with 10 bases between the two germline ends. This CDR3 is CASSLTSNEQFF. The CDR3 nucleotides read TGTGCCAGCAGCTTAACATCGAATGAGCAGTTCTTC.

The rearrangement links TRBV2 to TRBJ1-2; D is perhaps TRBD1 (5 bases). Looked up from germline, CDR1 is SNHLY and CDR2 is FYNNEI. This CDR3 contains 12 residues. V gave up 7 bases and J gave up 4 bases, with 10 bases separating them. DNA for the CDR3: TGTGCCAGCACGCGGGGGACCTATGGCTACACCTTC. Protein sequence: CASTRGTYGYTF.

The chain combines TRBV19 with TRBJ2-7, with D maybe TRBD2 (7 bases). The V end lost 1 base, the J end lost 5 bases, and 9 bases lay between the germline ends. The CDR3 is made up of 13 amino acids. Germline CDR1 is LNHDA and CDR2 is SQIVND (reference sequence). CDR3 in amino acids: CASSIAGGHEQYF. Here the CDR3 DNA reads TGTGCCAGTAGTATAGCGGGGGGCCACGAGCAGTACTTC.

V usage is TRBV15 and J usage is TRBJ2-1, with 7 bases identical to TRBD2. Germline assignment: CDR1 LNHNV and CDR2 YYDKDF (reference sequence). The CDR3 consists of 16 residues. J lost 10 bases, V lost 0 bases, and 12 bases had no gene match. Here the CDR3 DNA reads TGTGCCACCAGCAGAGATTGGGGGAGGGCCCAACTCGAGCAGTTCTTC. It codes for CATSRDWGRAQLEQFF.

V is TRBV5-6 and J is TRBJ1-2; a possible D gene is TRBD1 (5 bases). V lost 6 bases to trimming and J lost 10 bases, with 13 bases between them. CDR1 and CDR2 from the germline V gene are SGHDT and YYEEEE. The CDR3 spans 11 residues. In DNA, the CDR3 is TGTGCCAGCACCCGCCGGGGGTTCTACACCTTC. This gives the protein CASTRRGFYTF.

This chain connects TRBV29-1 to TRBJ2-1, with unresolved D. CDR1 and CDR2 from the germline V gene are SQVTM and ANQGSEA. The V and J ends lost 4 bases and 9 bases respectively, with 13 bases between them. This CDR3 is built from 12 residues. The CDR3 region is CSVAPTLGEQFF. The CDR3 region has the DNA TGCAGCGTTGCTCCCACGTTGGGTGAGCAGTTCTTC.

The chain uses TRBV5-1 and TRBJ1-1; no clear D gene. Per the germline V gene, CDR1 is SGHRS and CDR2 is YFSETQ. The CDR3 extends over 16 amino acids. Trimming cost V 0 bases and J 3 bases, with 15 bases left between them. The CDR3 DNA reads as TGCGCCAGCAGCTTGGCTCCGGGATCCATGGACACTGAAGCTTTCTTT. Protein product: CASSLAPGSMDTEAFF.

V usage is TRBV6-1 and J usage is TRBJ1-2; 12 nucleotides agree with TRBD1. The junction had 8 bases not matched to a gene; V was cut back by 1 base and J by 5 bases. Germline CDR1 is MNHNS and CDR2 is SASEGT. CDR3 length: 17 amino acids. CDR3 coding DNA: TGTGCCAGCAGTGAAGATAGGGGACAGGGGGCTCGGTATGGCTACACCTTC. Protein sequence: CASSEDRGQGARYGYTF.